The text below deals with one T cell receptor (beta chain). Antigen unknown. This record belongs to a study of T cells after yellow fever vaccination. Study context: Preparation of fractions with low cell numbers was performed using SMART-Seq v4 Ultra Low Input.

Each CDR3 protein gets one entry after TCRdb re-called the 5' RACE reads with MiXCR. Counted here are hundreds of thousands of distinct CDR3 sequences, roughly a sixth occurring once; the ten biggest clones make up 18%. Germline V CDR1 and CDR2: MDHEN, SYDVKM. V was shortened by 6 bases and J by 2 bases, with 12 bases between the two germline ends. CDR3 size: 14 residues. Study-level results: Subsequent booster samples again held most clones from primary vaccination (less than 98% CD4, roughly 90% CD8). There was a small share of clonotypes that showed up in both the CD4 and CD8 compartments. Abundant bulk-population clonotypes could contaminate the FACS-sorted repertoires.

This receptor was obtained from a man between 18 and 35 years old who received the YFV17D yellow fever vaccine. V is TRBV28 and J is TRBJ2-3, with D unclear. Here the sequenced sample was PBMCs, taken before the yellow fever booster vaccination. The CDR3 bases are TGTGCCAGCAGCCTAACCCCATACACAGATACGCAGTATTTT. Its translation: CASSLTPYTDTQYF.